This TCR beta chain originates from a study of chemoradiotherapy in HPV16-positive cancers. Repeated repertoire sampling spanned the course of chemoradiotherapy. Study-wide results and limits: HPV-specific T cells were functionally defined from only two HPV16-positive patients. For HPV16-positive patients, expanding HPV-responsive T cells associated with longer recurrence-free survival. Non-HPV-specific T cells did not expand in tumors during treatment, whereas candidate HPV-specific clones and E7-related motifs did.

This clone was found once. Antigen: not known. Repertoires were generated with immunoSEQ multiplex PCR, while TCRdb's copy carries only in-frame clones and drops some. The sample lists about 33,000 clones; about 88% were seen once. This CDR3 spans 14 amino acids. V trimming: 6 bases; J trimming: 3 bases; junction bases outside the gene matches: 6. CDR1 and CDR2 (germline): SGHTA, FQGNSA. Specimen: blood, collected from a patient who underwent chemoradiotherapy. The chain links TRBV7-2 to TRBJ2-7, with 9 bases lining up with TRBD1. This clonotype was obtained from a human donor with HPV-associated anogenital cancer. DNA of the CDR3: TGTGCCAGCAGTAAGGACAGGGGACTCTACGAGCAGTACTTC. As protein: CASSKDRGLYEQYF.